This TCR beta chain was documented in a study of T cells in Graves' hyperthyroidism and ophthalmopathy. Study-wide findings and caveats: Model output signaled ophthalmopathy a median approximately six months ahead of onset. Also found in blood were most expanded thyroid clonotypes above 0.001.

CDR3 length equals 13 residues. V lost 4 bases and J 3 bases, leaving 9 bases between the germline ends. Per germline, CDR1 SGHVS and CDR2 FNYEAQ. For Graves' hyperthyroidism to be stable, ophthalmopathy could not progress within 18 months. Details on this clonotype: Antigen: not known.

Using RNA transcripts as the source, TCR beta CDR3 regions were amplified. The HTBI set primed first-round TCR CDR3 RT-PCR. One entry per CDR3 protein results from TCRdb running MiXCR on the multiplex PCR reads. This table holds around 540,000 distinct CDR3 sequences, about half found once. The origin of this receptor is a woman aged 18-35 years with Graves' hyperthyroidism. The source material was peripheral blood or thyroid tissue (not recorded which). This chain uses TRBV7-6 with TRBJ1-2; D may be TRBD1 (5 bases). CDR3 sequence reads: CASSWGFDYGYTF. CDR3 coding DNA: TGTGCCAGCAGCTGGGGGTTCGACTATGGCTACACCTTC.